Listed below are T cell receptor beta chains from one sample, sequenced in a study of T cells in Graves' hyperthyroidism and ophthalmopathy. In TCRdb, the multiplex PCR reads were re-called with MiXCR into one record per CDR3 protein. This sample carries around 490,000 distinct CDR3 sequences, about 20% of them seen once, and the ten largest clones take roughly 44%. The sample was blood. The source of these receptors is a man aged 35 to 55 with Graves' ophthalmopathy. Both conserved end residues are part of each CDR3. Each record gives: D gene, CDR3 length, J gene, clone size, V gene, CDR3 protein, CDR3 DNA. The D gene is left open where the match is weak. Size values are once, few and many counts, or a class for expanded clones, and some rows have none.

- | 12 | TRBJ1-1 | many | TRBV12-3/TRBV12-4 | CASSLIGTEAFF | TGTGCCAGCAGTTTGATCGGCACTGAAGCTTTCTTT
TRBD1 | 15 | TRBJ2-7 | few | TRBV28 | CASSLPRQGPYEQYF | TGTGCCAGCAGTTTGCCGAGACAGGGCCCCTACGAGCAGTACTTC
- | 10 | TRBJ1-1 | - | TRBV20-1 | CSASGAEAFF | TGCAGTGCTAGTGGGGCAGAAGCTTTCTTT
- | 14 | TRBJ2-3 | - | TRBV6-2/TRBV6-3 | CASSYSSLGDTQYF | TGTGCCAGCAGTTACTCGTCGTTGGGAGATACGCAGTATTTT
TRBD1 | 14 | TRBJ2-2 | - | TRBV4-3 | CASRGQINTGELFF | TGCGCCAGCAGGGGACAGATTAACACCGGGGAGCTGTTTTTT
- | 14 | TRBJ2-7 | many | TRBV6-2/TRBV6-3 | CASSYRARGSEQYF | TGTGCCAGCAGTTACCGGGCTCGGGGAAGCGAGCAGTACTTC
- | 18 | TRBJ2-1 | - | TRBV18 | CASSPQRDRRYVFDEQFF | TGTGCCAGCTCACCACAAAGGGACCGCCGGTACGTGTTCGATGAGCAGTTCTTC
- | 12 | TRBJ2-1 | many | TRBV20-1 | CSARSRGDEQFF | TGCAGTGCTAGGTCGCGAGGGGATGAGCAGTTCTTC
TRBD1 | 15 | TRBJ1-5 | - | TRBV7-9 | CASSPGQPGNQPQHF | TGTGCCAGCAGCCCGGGACAGCCTGGCAATCAGCCCCAGCATTTT
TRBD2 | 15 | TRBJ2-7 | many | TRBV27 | CASSPRASGYYEQYF | TGTGCCAGCAGTCCACGGGCTAGCGGGTACTACGAGCAGTACTTC
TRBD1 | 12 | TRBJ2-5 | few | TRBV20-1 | CSAGQGVETQYF | TGCAGTGCGGGGCAGGGGGTAGAGACCCAGTACTTC
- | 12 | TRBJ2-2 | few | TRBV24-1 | CATSAGTGELFF | TGTGCCACCAGTGCGGGGACCGGGGAGCTGTTTTTT
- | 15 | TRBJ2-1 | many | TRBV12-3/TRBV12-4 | CASTPASLFNNEQFF | TGTGCCAGCACTCCGGCCTCTCTTTTTAACAATGAGCAGTTCTTC
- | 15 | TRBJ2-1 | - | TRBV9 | CASSSGEGGYNEQFF | TGTGCCAGCAGCTCGGGGGAGGGGGGCTACAATGAGCAGTTCTTC
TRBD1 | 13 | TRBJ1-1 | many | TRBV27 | CASSLDRGGEAFF | TGTGCCAGCAGTTTAGACAGGGGGGGTGAAGCTTTCTTT
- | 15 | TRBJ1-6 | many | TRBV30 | CAWSVPWRVDSPLHF | TGTGCCTGGAGTGTACCGTGGAGGGTGGATTCACCCCTCCACTTT
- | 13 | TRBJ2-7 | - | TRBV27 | CATSDYNSYEQYF | TGTGCCACCAGTGACTACAACTCCTACGAGCAGTACTTC
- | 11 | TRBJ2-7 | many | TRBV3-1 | CASSQLYEQYF | TGTGCCAGCAGCCAGCTCTACGAGCAGTACTTC
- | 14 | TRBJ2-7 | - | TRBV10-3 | CAISHSSGHEEQYF | TGTGCCATCAGTCACTCGTCGGGACACGAAGAGCAGTACTTC
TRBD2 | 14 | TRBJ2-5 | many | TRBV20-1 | CSAVVTSGVETQYF | TGCAGTGCTGTGGTGACTAGCGGGGTGGAGACCCAGTACTTC
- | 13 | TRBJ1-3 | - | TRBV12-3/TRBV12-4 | CASRLPPGNTIYF | TGTGCCAGCAGGCTCCCTCCGGGAAACACCATATATTTT
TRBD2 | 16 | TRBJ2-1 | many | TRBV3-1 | CASSPRVAGSDNEQFF | TGTGCCAGCAGCCCTCGGGTAGCGGGATCCGACAATGAGCAGTTCTTC
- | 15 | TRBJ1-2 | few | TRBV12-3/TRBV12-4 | CASSLTRGGRYGYTF | TGTGCCAGCAGTCTTACGCGGGGGGGTAGATATGGCTACACCTTC
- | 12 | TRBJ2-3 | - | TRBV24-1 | CATSDTEYTQYF | TGTGCCACCAGTGATACAGAATATACGCAGTATTTT
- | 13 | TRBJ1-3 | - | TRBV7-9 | CASSLTSGNTIYF | TGTGCCAGCAGCTTAACGTCTGGAAACACCATATATTTT
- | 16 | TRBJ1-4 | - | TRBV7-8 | CASSRRRATTNEKLFF | TGTGCCAGCAGCCGACGACGAGCAACAACTAATGAAAAACTGTTTTTT
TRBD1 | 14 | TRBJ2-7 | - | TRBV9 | CASSGGTGGLEQYF | TGTGCCAGCAGCGGCGGGACAGGGGGCCTCGAGCAGTACTTC
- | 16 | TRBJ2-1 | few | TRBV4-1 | CASSQDGLPPYNEQFF | TGCGCCAGCAGCCAAGATGGGCTACCACCCTACAATGAGCAGTTCTTC
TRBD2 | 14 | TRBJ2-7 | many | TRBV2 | CASSVSAGVGEQYF | TGTGCCAGCAGTGTGAGTGCGGGAGTAGGCGAGCAGTACTTC
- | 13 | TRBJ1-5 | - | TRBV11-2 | CASSLRGNGLEHF | TGTGCCAGCAGCTTACGAGGCAACGGACTTGAGCATTTT
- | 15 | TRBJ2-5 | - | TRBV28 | CASTPSGRFQETQYF | TGTGCCAGCACCCCCTCGGGGCGGTTCCAAGAGACCCAGTACTTC
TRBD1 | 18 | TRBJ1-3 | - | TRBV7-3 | CASSYLREVYRGLNTIYF | TGTGCCAGCAGCTATCTGCGGGAAGTGTACAGGGGGCTTAACACCATATATTTT
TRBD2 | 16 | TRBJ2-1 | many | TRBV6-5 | CASSYSWTSGRSEQFF | TGTGCCAGCAGTTACTCGTGGACTAGCGGGAGATCTGAGCAGTTCTTC
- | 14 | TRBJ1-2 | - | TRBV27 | CASSSGGSHYGYTF | TGTGCCAGCAGTTCCGGGGGCAGCCACTATGGCTACACCTTC
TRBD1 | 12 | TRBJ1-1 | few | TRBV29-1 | CSVAGTGTEAFF | TGCAGCGTGGCCGGGACAGGGACTGAAGCTTTCTTT
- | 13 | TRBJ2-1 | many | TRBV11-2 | CASSLGSNNEQFF | TGTGCCAGCAGCTTAGGCAGTAACAATGAGCAGTTCTTC
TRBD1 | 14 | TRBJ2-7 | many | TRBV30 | CAWSVRGHSYEQYF | TGTGCCTGGAGTGTAAGGGGGCACTCCTACGAGCAGTACTTC
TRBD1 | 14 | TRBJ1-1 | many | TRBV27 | CASSARDRNTEAFF | TGTGCCAGCAGTGCCCGGGACAGAAACACTGAAGCTTTCTTT
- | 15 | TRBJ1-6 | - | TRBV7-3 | CASSLSPGAGSPLHF | TGTGCCAGCAGCTTATCCCCAGGGGCGGGTTCACCCCTCCACTTT
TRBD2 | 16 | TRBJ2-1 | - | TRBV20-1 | CSATTSGSPRSNEQFF | TGCAGTGCGACGACTAGCGGGAGCCCTCGGTCCAATGAGCAGTTCTTC
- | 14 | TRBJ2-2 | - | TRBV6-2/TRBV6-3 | CASSYWGKSGELFF | TGTGCCAGCAGTTACTGGGGAAAGTCAGGGGAGCTGTTTTTT
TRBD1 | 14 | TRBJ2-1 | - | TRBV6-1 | CASSYVQGADEQFF | TGTGCCAGCAGTTATGTGCAGGGGGCGGATGAGCAGTTCTTC
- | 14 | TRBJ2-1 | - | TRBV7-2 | CASSRGGSDNEQFF | TGTGCCAGCAGCAGGGGGGGAAGCGACAATGAGCAGTTCTTC
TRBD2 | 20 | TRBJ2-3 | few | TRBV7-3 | CASSQKPLGVAGVEADTQYF | TGTGCCAGCAGCCAAAAACCCCTTGGGGTAGCGGGGGTGGAAGCAGATACGCAGTATTTT
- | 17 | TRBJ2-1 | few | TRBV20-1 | CSAPSSHPFDFYNEQFF | TGCAGTGCTCCATCCTCGCACCCCTTTGACTTCTACAATGAGCAGTTCTTC